The TCR beta chain under discussion was sequenced for a study of T-cell memory formation after mild COVID-19. Turning to the study itself: TCR clusters were mostly donor specific.

Germline CDR1 reads MNHNY; CDR2 reads SVGAGI (reference sequence). The CDR3 extends over 15 amino acids. Deletions cut 5 bases from V and 0 bases from J, with 11 bases between. Findings and limits, study-wide: Cross-reactive memory apparently joined, as some responding clones appeared in pre-infection memory. Day 15 to 85 contractors were CD4/CD8 balanced; later expanders leaned CD4+.

5'RACE primed from the constant segment yielded TCR alpha and TCR beta cDNA libraries bearing sample barcodes and UMIs. TCRdb redid the calling of the 5' RACE reads with MiXCR, one entry per CDR3 protein. The sample contains under 650,000 distinct CDR3 sequences, roughly 18% of which appear only once. This clonotype was seen a handful of times. Its antigen is unknown. The chain has TRBV6-6 and TRBJ1-3; D gene ambiguous. Sequenced input: PBMCs or a T cell subset sorted from them (not recorded which). This TCR was sampled from an adult woman who had mild COVID-19 (a few samples of this study predate the infection). Cell type and time point are not known. The CDR3: CASSPYTNSGNTIYF. CDR3 nucleotides: TGTGCCAGCAGTCCCTACACCAACTCTGGAAACACCATATATTTT.